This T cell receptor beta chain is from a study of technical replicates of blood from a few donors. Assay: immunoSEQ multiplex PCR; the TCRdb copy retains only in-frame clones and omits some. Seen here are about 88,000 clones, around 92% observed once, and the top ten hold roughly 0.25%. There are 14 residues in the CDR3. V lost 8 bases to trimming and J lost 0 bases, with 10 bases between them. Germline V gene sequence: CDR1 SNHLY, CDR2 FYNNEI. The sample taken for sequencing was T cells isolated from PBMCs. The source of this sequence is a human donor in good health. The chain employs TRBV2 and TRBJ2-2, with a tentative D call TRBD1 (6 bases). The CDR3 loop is CASGGHPNTGELFF. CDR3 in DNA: TGTGCCAGCGGGGGACACCCGAACACCGGGGAGCTGTTTTTT.